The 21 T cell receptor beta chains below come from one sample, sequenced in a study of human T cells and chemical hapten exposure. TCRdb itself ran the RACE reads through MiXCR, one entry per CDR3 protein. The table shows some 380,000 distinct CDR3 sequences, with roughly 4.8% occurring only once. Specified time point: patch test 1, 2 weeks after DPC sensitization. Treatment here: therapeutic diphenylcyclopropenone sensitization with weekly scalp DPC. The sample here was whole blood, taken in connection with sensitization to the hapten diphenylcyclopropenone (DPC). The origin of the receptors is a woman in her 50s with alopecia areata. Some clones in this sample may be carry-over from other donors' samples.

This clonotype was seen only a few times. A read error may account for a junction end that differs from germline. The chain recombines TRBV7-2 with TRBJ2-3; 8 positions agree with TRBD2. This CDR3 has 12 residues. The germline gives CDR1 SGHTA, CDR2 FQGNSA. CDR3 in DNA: TGTGCCAGCAGCATTAGCGGGGATACGCAGTACTTT. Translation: CASSISGDTQYF.

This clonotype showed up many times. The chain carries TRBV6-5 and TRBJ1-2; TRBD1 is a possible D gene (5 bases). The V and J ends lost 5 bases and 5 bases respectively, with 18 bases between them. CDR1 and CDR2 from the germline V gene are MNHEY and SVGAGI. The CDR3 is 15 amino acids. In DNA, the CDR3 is TGTGCCAGCAGTATCACAGGCCCCCCGTTATATGGCTACACCTTC. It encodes CASSITGPPLYGYTF.

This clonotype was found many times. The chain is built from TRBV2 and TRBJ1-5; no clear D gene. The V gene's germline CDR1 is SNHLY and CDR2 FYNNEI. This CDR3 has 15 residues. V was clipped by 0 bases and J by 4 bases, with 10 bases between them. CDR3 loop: CASSEARQGNQPQHF. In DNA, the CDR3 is TGTGCCAGCAGTGAAGCGCGGCAAGGGAATCAGCCCCAGCATTTT. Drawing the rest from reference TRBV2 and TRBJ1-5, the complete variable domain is EPEVTQTPSHQVTQMGQEVILRCVPISNHLYFYWYRQILGQKVEFLVSFYNNEISEKSEIFDDQFSVERPDGSNFTLKIRSTKLEDSAMYFCASSEARQGNQPQHFGDGTRLSIL.

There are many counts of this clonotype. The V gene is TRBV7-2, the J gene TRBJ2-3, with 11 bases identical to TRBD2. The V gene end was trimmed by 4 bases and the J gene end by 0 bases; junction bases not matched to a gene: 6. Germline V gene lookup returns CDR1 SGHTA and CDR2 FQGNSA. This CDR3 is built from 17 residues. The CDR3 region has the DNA TGTGCCAGCAGCTCCCGGACTAGCGGGCTGAGCACAGATACGCAGTATTTT. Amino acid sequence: CASSSRTSGLSTDTQYF.

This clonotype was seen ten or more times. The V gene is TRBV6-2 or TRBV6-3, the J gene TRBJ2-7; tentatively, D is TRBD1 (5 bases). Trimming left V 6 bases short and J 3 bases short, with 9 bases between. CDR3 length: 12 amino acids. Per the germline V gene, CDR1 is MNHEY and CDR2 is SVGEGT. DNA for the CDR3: TGTGCCAGCAGCAAAGACAGCTACGAGCAGTACTTC. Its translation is CASSKDSYEQYF.

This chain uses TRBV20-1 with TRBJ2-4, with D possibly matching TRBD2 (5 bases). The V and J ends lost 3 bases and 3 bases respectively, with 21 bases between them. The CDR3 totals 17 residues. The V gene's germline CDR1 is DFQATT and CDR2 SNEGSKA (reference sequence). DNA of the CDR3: TGCAGTGCTAGCGAACCCGTCTTGGACTGGTTCAAAAACATTCAGTACTTC. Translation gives CSASEPVLDWFKNIQYF.

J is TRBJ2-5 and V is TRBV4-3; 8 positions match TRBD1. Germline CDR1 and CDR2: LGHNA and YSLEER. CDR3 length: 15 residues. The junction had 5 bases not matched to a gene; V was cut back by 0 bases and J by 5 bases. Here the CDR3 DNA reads TGCGCCAGCAGCCAAGACGACAGGGGAGAGGAGACCCAGTACTTC. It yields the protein CASSQDDRGEETQYF.

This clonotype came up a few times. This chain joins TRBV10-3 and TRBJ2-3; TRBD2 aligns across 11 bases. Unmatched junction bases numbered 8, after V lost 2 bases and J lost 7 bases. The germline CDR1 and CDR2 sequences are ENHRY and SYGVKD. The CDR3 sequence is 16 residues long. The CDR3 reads CAISEASGRKKNTQYF. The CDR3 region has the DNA TGTGCCATCAGTGAGGCTAGCGGGAGGAAAAAGAATACGCAGTATTTT.

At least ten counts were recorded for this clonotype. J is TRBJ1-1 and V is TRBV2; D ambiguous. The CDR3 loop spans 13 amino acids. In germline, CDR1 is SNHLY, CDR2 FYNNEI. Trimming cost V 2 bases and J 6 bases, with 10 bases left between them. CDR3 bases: TGTGCCAGCAGTGAATTCGGGGTGGCTGAAGCTTTCTTT. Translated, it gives CASSEFGVAEAFF.

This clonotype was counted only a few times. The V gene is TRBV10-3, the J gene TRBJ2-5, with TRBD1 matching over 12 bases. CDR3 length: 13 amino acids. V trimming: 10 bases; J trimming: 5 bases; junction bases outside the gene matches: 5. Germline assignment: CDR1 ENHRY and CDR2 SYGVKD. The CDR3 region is CATGTGGPETQYF. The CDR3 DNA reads TGTGCCACGGGGACAGGGGGCCCCGAGACCCAGTACTTC.

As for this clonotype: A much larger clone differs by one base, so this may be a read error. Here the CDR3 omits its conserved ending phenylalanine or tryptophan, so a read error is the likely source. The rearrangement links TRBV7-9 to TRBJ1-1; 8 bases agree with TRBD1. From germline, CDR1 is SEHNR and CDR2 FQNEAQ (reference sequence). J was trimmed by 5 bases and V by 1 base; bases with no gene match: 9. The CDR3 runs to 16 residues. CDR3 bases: TGTGCCAGCAGCTTAGGGGGCGACAGGGGTAGTACTGAAGCTTTCATT. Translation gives CASSLGGDRGSTEAFI.

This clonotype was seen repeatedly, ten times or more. The CDR3 is CASSSRTSGQETQYF. The CDR3 DNA is TGTGCCAGCAGCTCGCGGACTAGCGGGCAAGAGACCCAGTACTTC. The rearrangement uses TRBV3-1 and TRBJ2-5, with 11 nucleotides matching TRBD2. Germline V gene data show CDR1 as LGHDT and CDR2 as YNNKEL (reference sequence). Trimming cost V 5 bases and J 2 bases; bases outside gene matches: 4. The length of the CDR3 is 15 residues.

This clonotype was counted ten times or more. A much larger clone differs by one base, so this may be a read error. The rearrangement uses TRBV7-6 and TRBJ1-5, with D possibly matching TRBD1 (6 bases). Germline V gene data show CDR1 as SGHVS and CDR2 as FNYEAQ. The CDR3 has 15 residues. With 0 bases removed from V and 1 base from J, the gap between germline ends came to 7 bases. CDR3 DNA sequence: TGTGCCAGCAGCTTAGCTCAGGGGAGCAATCAGCCCCAGCATTTT. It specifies CASSLAQGSNQPQHF.

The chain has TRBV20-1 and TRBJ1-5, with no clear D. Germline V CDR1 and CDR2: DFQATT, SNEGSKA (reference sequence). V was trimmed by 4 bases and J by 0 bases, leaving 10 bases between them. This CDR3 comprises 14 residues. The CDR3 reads CSANPDYSNQPQHF. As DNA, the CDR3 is TGCAGTGCTAACCCAGATTATAGCAATCAGCCCCAGCATTTT.

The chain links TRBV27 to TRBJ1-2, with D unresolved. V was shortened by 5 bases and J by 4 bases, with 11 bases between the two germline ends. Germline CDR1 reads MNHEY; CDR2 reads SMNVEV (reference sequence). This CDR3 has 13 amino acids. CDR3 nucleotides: TGTGCCAGCAGTCCAGGACTGGTCTATGGCTACACCTTC. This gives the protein CASSPGLVYGYTF.

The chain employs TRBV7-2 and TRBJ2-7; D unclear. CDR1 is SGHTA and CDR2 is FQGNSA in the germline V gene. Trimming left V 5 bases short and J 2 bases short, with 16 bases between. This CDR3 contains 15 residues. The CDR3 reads CASSPPPVGTYEQYF. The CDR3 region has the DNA TGTGCCAGCAGCCCCCCCCCCGTAGGAACCTACGAGCAGTACTTC.

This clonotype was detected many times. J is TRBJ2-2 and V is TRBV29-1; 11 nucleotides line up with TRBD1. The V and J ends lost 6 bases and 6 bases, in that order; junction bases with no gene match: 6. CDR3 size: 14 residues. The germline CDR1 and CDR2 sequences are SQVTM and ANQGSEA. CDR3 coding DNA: TGCAGCGTCCGGACAGGGGGCATCGCCGGGGAGCTGTTTTTT. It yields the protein CSVRTGGIAGELFF.

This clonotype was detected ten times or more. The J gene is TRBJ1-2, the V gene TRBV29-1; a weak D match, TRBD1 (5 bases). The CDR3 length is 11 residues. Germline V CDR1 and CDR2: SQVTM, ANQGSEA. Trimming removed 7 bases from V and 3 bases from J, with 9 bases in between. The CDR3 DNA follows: TGCAGCGCCGGACATGACTATGGCTACACCTTC. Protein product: CSAGHDYGYTF.

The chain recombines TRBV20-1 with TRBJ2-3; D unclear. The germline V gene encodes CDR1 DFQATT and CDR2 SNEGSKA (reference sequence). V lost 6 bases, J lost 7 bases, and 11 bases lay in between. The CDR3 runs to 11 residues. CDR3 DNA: TGCAGTGCCGTCACTCCGAATACGCAGTATTTT. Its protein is CSAVTPNTQYF.

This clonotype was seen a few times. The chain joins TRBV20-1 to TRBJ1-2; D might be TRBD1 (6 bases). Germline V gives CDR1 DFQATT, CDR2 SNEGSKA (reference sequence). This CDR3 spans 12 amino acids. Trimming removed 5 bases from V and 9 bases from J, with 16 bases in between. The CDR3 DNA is TGCAGTGCTGGTCGGACAGAAGAACGCTACACCTTC. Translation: CSAGRTEERYTF.

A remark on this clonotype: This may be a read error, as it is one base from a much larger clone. This CDR3 is CSVAGGDYNEQFF. CDR3 sequence (DNA): TGCAGCGTTGCAGGTGGGGACTACAATGAGCAGTTCTTC. This sequence joins TRBV29-1 and TRBJ2-1; D call uncertain. The germline gives CDR1 SQVTM, CDR2 ANQGSEA. CDR3 length: 13 amino acids. V was trimmed by 4 bases and J by 3 bases, leaving 10 bases between them.